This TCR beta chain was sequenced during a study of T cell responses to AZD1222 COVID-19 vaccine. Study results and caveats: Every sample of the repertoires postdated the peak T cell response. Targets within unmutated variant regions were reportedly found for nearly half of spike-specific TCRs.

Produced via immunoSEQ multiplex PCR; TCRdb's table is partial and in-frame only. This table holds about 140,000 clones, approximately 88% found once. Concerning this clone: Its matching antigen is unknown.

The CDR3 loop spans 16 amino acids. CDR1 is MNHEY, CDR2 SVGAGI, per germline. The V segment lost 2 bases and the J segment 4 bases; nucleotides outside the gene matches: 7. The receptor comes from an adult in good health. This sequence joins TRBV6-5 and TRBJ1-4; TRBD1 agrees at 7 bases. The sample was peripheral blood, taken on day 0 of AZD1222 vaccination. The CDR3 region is CASSYRAGGLNEKLFF. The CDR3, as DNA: TGTGCCAGCAGTTACCGGGCAGGGGGACTTAATGAAAAACTGTTTTTT.